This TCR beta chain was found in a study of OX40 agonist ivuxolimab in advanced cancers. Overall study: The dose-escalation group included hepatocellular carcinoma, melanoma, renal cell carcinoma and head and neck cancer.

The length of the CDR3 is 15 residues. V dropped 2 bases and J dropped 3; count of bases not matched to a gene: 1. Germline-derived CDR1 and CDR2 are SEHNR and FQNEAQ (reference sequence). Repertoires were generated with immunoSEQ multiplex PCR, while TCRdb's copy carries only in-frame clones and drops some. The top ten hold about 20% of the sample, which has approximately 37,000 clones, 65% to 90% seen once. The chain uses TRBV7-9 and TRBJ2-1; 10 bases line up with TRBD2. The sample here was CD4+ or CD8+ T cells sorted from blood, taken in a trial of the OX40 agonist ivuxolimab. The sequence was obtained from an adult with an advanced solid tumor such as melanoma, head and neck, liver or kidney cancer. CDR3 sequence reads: CASSLLAGDYNEQFF. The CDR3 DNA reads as TGTGCCAGCAGCTTACTAGCGGGGGACTACAATGAGCAGTTCTTC. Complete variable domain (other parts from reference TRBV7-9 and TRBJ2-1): DTGVSQNPRHKITKRGQNVTFRCDPISEHNRLYWYRQTLGQGPEFLTYFQNEAQLEKSRLLSDRFSAERPKGSFSTLEIQRTEQGDSAMYLCASSLLAGDYNEQFFGPGTRLTVL.